This is a list of T cell receptor beta chains from one sample in a study of shared clonotypes between healthy human individuals. Only in-frame clones appear in the TCRdb table, and some are missing; sequencing was by immunoSEQ multiplex PCR. This sample yields 2 million or so clones, of which 95% are seen a single time; 0.13% belongs to the top ten. Sequencing was carried out using naive CD4+ T cells sorted from blood. Receptor source: a man aged 18 to 35 in good health. The CDR3 runs from the conserved cysteine through the conserved F or W. A D gene is named only where the DNA matches it firmly. Clone sizes are given selectively: once, few, many, or a class where the clone is expanded.

DNA: TGTGCCAGTGGGGGACAAGTGGTAGGGAAAAACATTCAGTACTTC; CDR3: CASGGQVVGKNIQYF; D: NA; J: TRBJ2-4; V: TRBV28; size: NA
DNA: TGCGCCAGCAGCTGGATATCTAGCGGGGGAAACACCGGGGAGCTGTTTTTT; CDR3: CASSWISSGGNTGELFF; D: TRBD2; J: TRBJ2-2; V: TRBV5-1; size: NA
DNA: TGTGCCAGCAGCTTAGTGGGGACAGGGAGGAATTCACCCCTCCACTTT; CDR3: CASSLVGTGRNSPLHF; D: TRBD1; J: TRBJ1-6; V: TRBV7-9; size: NA
DNA: TGTGCCAGCAGCTTAGGACAAGCATTTTACGAGCAGTACTTC; CDR3: CASSLGQAFYEQYF; D: NA; J: TRBJ2-7; V: TRBV7-2; size: NA
DNA: TGTGCCAGCAGTTTACCCCTCTACGAGCAGTACTTC; CDR3: CASSLPLYEQYF; D: NA; J: TRBJ2-7; V: TRBV28; size: NA
DNA: TGTGCCAGCAGCTTTGTTGGAGGATCCTACGAGCAGTACTTC; CDR3: CASSFVGGSYEQYF; D: NA; J: TRBJ2-7; V: TRBV11-2; size: NA
DNA: TGTGCCAGCAGCTTTAGGCCAGGGGACACCGGGGAGCTGTTTTTT; CDR3: CASSFRPGDTGELFF; D: NA; J: TRBJ2-2; V: TRBV7-2; size: NA
DNA: TGTGCCAGCAGCTTACTAAGGGACAACGGCTACACCTTC; CDR3: CASSLLRDNGYTF; D: NA; J: TRBJ1-2; V: TRBV6-5; size: NA
DNA: TGTGCCAGCAGTCGACAGGAGATGAGGGGGACCCAGTACTTC; CDR3: CASSRQEMRGTQYF; D: NA; J: TRBJ2-5; V: TRBV6-5; size: NA
DNA: TGCGCCAGCAGCATGCGAGGGAGTGAAAAACTGTTTTTT; CDR3: CASSMRGSEKLFF; D: NA; J: TRBJ1-4; V: TRBV5-1; size: NA
DNA: TGTGCCTGGAGTTCTCAGGGTGGTCAGCCCCAGCATTTT; CDR3: CAWSSQGGQPQHF; D: NA; J: TRBJ1-5; V: TRBV30; size: NA
DNA: TGTGCCAGCAAGCGGGAAATAAACACCGGGGAGCTGTTTTTT; CDR3: CASKREINTGELFF; D: TRBD2; J: TRBJ2-2; V: TRBV6-4; size: NA
DNA: TGTGCCAGCAGCCAACTAGCCCATGAGCAGTTCTTC; CDR3: CASSQLAHEQFF; D: NA; J: TRBJ2-1; V: TRBV7-2; size: NA
DNA: TGTGCCAGCTCACCACGAGCCGGTTCCTACAATGAGCAGTTCTTC; CDR3: CASSPRAGSYNEQFF; D: NA; J: TRBJ2-1; V: TRBV18; size: few
DNA: TGTGCCAGCAGTCCGGACCGGATCTCTGGAAACACCATATATTTT; CDR3: CASSPDRISGNTIYF; D: NA; J: TRBJ1-3; V: TRBV6-5; size: NA
DNA: TGTGCCAGCAGCGCAACAACAGGGGCAGCCAAAAACATTCAGTACTTC; CDR3: CASSATTGAAKNIQYF; D: TRBD1; J: TRBJ2-4; V: TRBV9; size: NA
DNA: TGTGCCAGCAGCCCACGGCAGAACTATGGCTACACCTTC; CDR3: CASSPRQNYGYTF; D: NA; J: TRBJ1-2; V: TRBV7-9; size: once
DNA: TGTGCCAGCAGCTTAGCGTACCGTAAGGGGACTGAAGCTTTCTTT; CDR3: CASSLAYRKGTEAFF; D: NA; J: TRBJ1-1; V: TRBV7-9; size: NA
DNA: TGTGCCAGCAGCAAAACGGGACTAGCTACCAATGAGCAGTTCTTC; CDR3: CASSKTGLATNEQFF; D: NA; J: TRBJ2-1; V: TRBV21-1; size: few
DNA: TGTGCCAGCACGCGGGACAGTGATCAGCCCCAGCATTTT; CDR3: CASTRDSDQPQHF; D: TRBD1; J: TRBJ1-5; V: TRBV2; size: NA
DNA: TGTGCCTGGAGTGGACAGGGGGCAGTTGGCTACACCTTC; CDR3: CAWSGQGAVGYTF; D: TRBD1; J: TRBJ1-2; V: TRBV30; size: NA
DNA: TGCGCCAGCAGCTTGGAACTGACAGTGAACACTGAAGCTTTCTTT; CDR3: CASSLELTVNTEAFF; D: NA; J: TRBJ1-1; V: TRBV5-1; size: NA
DNA: TGTGCCAGCAGCAGCACAGGGGCTAACTATGGCTACACCTTC; CDR3: CASSSTGANYGYTF; D: TRBD1; J: TRBJ1-2; V: TRBV9; size: NA
DNA: TGTGCCAGCAGCTTTCTGACAGGGGGTTTGGCTGAAGCTTTCTTT; CDR3: CASSFLTGGLAEAFF; D: TRBD1; J: TRBJ1-1; V: TRBV13; size: NA
DNA: TGTGCCAGCAGCTCAGCCCTGGGGACCCAGTACTTC; CDR3: CASSSALGTQYF; D: NA; J: TRBJ2-5; V: TRBV7-2; size: NA
DNA: TGCAGCGGGGGACAGGGGATGGGCTCCTACAATGAGCAGTTCTTC; CDR3: CSGGQGMGSYNEQFF; D: TRBD1; J: TRBJ2-1; V: TRBV29-1; size: NA
DNA: TGTGCCAGCAGAGACGACCGGCTGGGCGATCAGCCCCAGCATTTT; CDR3: CASRDDRLGDQPQHF; D: NA; J: TRBJ1-5; V: TRBV2; size: NA
DNA: TGTGCCAGCAGCGAAGGGACAGCTTATAATTCACCCCTCCACTTT; CDR3: CASSEGTAYNSPLHF; D: TRBD1; J: TRBJ1-6; V: TRBV7-6; size: NA
DNA: TGCGCCAGCAGCCAAGGCGCTAGCGGGTTGGAACTTGATACGCAGTATTTT; CDR3: CASSQGASGLELDTQYF; D: TRBD2; J: TRBJ2-3; V: TRBV4-1; size: NA
DNA: TGTGCCAGCAGCTCTCCGGACGGGGGGAGGGCGGATACGCAGTATTTT; CDR3: CASSSPDGGRADTQYF; D: TRBD2; J: TRBJ2-3; V: TRBV5-4; size: NA
DNA: TGTGCCAGCGGGGGTTCTGGAAACACCATATATTTT; CDR3: CASGGSGNTIYF; D: NA; J: TRBJ1-3; V: TRBV2; size: NA
DNA: TGTGCCAGCAGCTTCCTCCGGGGGCGGGACAGGGTCGAGACCCAGTACTTC; CDR3: CASSFLRGRDRVETQYF; D: TRBD1; J: TRBJ2-5; V: TRBV11-2; size: NA
DNA: TGTGCCTCACACAGGGAAGGGGAATACAATGAGCAGTTCTTC; CDR3: CASHREGEYNEQFF; D: NA; J: TRBJ2-1; V: TRBV10-3; size: few
DNA: TGTGCCATCAGTGAGCGGGGTGGCTACGAGCAGTACTTC; CDR3: CAISERGGYEQYF; D: NA; J: TRBJ2-7; V: TRBV10-3; size: NA
DNA: TGTGCCAGCAGTAATAGCGGGAGCAACACCGGGGAGCTGTTTTTT; CDR3: CASSNSGSNTGELFF; D: TRBD2; J: TRBJ2-2; V: TRBV6-6; size: NA
DNA: TGTGCCAGCAGAGGACCAACCGGGACAGGGAGAGGTGAAGCTTTCTTT; CDR3: CASRGPTGTGRGEAFF; D: TRBD1; J: TRBJ1-1; V: TRBV28; size: NA
DNA: TGTGCCAGCAGCTTGGGCGGGGCATACTACGAGCAGTACTTC; CDR3: CASSLGGAYYEQYF; D: NA; J: TRBJ2-7; V: TRBV7-2; size: NA
DNA: TGCAGCGTTGGTTGGGCTTCCGCAGATACGCAGTATTTT; CDR3: CSVGWASADTQYF; D: NA; J: TRBJ2-3; V: TRBV29-1; size: NA
DNA: TGCAGCGTGAGACAGGGAGGAGGGAACGAGCAGTACTTC; CDR3: CSVRQGGGNEQYF; D: NA; J: TRBJ2-7; V: TRBV29-1; size: once
DNA: TGTGCCAGCAGCCTTCGGATCCAGATGACCCAGTACTTC; CDR3: CASSLRIQMTQYF; D: NA; J: TRBJ2-5; V: TRBV5-5; size: NA
DNA: TGTGCCAGCAGCGTGAACAATCAGCCCCAGCATTTT; CDR3: CASSVNNQPQHF; D: NA; J: TRBJ1-5; V: TRBV5-4; size: NA
DNA: TGCGCCAGCAGCTACAGGGGGCTCCTCCAGATGAACACTGAAGCTTTCTTT; CDR3: CASSYRGLLQMNTEAFF; D: TRBD1; J: TRBJ1-1; V: TRBV5-1; size: NA
DNA: TGTGTCGGACATTTGAACACTGAAGCTTTCTTT; CDR3: CVGHLNTEAFF; D: NA; J: TRBJ1-1; V: TRBV30; size: NA
DNA: TGCAGCGTCGGGACGAATGAGCAGTTCTTC; CDR3: CSVGTNEQFF; D: NA; J: TRBJ2-1; V: TRBV29-1; size: NA
DNA: TGTGCCATCAGTGTATCGACAGGGGTAGGTGGCTACACCTTC; CDR3: CAISVSTGVGGYTF; D: TRBD1; J: TRBJ1-2; V: TRBV10-3; size: NA
DNA: TGTGCCAGCAGTTACAATTACGAGCAGTACTTC; CDR3: CASSYNYEQYF; D: NA; J: TRBJ2-7; V: TRBV6-5; size: NA
DNA: TGTGCCAGCAGTCAAAACCCCAGGGACCAGCCCCAGCATTTT; CDR3: CASSQNPRDQPQHF; D: NA; J: TRBJ1-5; V: TRBV6-1; size: once
DNA: TGCGCCAGCAGCCAAGATGCGGCGGGGTCCTACAATGAGCAGTTCTTC; CDR3: CASSQDAAGSYNEQFF; D: NA; J: TRBJ2-1; V: TRBV4-1; size: once
DNA: TGCGCCAGCAGCTTAATGGCAGGGAACGCCGGGGAGCTGTTTTTT; CDR3: CASSLMAGNAGELFF; D: NA; J: TRBJ2-2; V: TRBV5-1; size: once
DNA: TGTGCCAGCAGCCTCTACACTGAAGCTTTCTTT; CDR3: CASSLYTEAFF; D: NA; J: TRBJ1-1; V: TRBV7-9; size: NA
DNA: TGTGCCAGCTCTTTCGAAATAGCGGGGGGGCGGGAGACCCAGTACTTC; CDR3: CASSFEIAGGRETQYF; D: TRBD2; J: TRBJ2-5; V: TRBV28; size: once
DNA: TGTGCCAGCACCTCTCCCGGACAGGTCTCCTACGAGCAGTACTTC; CDR3: CASTSPGQVSYEQYF; D: TRBD1; J: TRBJ2-7; V: TRBV28; size: once
DNA: TGTGCCAGCAGTGAAGCGGGGACTTTGGGCTCTGGAAACACCATATATTTT; CDR3: CASSEAGTLGSGNTIYF; D: NA; J: TRBJ1-3; V: TRBV6-1; size: NA
DNA: TGTGCCAGCAGCCGGGACAGGGGCACAGATACGCAGTATTTT; CDR3: CASSRDRGTDTQYF; D: TRBD1; J: TRBJ2-3; V: TRBV25-1; size: NA
DNA: TGTGCCAGCAGCTTAGTTTGGGACCATAATGAAAAACTGTTTTTT; CDR3: CASSLVWDHNEKLFF; D: NA; J: TRBJ1-4; V: TRBV7-9; size: once